This T cell receptor beta chain was documented in a study of T cell responses to AZD1222 COVID-19 vaccine. Per the germline V gene, CDR1 is LGHDT and CDR2 is YNNKEL (reference sequence). The CDR3 covers 16 residues. V was cut by 4 bases and J by 0 bases, with 12 bases left in between. Data came from immunoSEQ multiplex PCR; TCRdb stores just in-frame clones and leaves some out. The sample holds 150,000 to 200,000 clones, under 95% seen once. In its sample, this clone was seen a few times. The TCR originated in an adult in good health. The chain recombines TRBV3-1 (or the pseudogene TRBV3-2) with TRBJ1-4, with no clear D. The sequencing here drew on peripheral blood, taken on day 0 of AZD1222 vaccination. CDR3 region: CASSPSLSATNEKLFF. The CDR3 nucleotides read TGTGCCAGCAGCCCCAGCCTCAGCGCAACTAATGAAAAACTGTTTTTT.